A single TCR beta chain is shown here with its context. The antigen remains undetermined. Each replicate PCR on the sorted subsets used 200 ng DNA (roughly 27,000 T cell genomes). Only in-frame clones appear in the TCRdb table, and some are missing; sequencing was by immunoSEQ multiplex PCR. The sample lists fewer than 850,000 clones, 95% to 97% occurring once. These data are taken from a study of shared clonotypes between healthy human individuals. Background on the study: Researchers drew samples from two women and a few men aged 18 to 49. Per donor, three plates held CD4 naive cells, three held CD4 memory, two held CD8 naive and one held CD8 memory.

CDR1 is SGDLS and CDR2 is YYNGEE in the germline V gene. The CDR3 runs to 15 residues. The V gene end was trimmed by 0 bases and the J gene end by 7 bases; junction bases not matched to a gene: 10. Study conclusions and caveats: The low donor count limited represented genetic and exposure-history diversity.

Cells designated naive CD8 were CD45RO-negative and were positively selected for CCR7, with terminally differentiated effector memory CD45RA+ cells excluded. This sequence originates from a man aged 30 to 45 in good health. Source material: naive CD8+ T cells sorted from blood. The chain joins TRBV9 to TRBJ2-7, with 7 bases identical to TRBD2. CDR3 sequence (DNA): TGTGCCAGCAGCGTAGCCGCGGGAGCGGTTGAGGAGCAGTACTTC. Protein product: CASSVAAGAVEEQYF.